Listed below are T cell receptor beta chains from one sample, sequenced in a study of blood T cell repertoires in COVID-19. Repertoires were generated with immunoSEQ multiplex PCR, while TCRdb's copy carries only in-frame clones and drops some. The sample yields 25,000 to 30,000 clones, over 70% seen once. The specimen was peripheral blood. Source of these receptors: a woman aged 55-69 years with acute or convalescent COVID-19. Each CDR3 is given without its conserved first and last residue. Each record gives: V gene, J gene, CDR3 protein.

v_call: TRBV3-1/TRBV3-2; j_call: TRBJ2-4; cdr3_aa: ASSLTEAKNIQY
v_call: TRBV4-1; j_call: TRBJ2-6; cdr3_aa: ASSQDGDRTSGANVLT
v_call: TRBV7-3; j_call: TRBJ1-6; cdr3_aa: ASSIDRGGSPLH
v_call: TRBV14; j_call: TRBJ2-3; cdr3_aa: ASSQGSMAGGHTDTQY
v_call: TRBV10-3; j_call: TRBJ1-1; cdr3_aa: AIRDRDTEAF
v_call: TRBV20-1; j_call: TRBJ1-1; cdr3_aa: SAGKNTEAF
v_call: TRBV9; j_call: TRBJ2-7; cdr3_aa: ASSVAGTGGEQY
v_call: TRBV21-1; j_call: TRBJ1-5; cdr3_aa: ASSNLNNQPQH
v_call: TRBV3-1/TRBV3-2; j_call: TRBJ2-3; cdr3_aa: ASSTSTADTQY
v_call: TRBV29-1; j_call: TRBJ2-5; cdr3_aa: SVTTPGTGKETQY
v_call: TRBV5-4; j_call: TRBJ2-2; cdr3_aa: ASSPPGGPTNTGELF
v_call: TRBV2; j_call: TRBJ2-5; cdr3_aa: ASGGRGGEETQY
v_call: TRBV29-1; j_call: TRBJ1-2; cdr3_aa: SVPRDRVAGYT
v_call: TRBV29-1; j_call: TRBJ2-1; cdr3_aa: SVVPDSRSYNEQF
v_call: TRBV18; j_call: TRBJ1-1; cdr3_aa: ASSPGAGSGTEAF
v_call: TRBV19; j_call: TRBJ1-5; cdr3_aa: ASSPTGSNQPQH
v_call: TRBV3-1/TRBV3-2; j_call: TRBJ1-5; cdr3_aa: ASSLRTEKQPQH
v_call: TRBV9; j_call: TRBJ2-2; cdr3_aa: ASSADYPGELF
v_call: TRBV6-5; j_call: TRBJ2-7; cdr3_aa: ASSYSRGPPKVEQY
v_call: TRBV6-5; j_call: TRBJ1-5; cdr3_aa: ASSYSADRDQPQH
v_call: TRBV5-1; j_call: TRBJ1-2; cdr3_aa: ASSHQGERYT
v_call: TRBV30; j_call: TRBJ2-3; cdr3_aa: AWSGRLGAGVTDTQY
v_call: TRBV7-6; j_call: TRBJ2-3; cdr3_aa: ASSSGLGADTQY
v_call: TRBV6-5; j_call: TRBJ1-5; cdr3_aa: ASRSGTASNQPQH
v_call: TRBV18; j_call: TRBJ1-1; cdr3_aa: ASSRRGTEAF
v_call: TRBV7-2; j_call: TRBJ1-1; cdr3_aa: ASSLRGMNTEAF
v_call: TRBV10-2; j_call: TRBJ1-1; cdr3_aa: ASRMTMNTEAF
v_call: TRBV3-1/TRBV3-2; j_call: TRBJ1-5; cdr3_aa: ASSPWGGRGPQH
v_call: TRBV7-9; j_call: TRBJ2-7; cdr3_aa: ASSFRPVGRGFSYEQY
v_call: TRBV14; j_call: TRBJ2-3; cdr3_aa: ASSQEKGPGYTQY
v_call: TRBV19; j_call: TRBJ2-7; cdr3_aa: ASSHGTPRVYEQY
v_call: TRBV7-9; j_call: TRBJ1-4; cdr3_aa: ASSRTQEVVEKLF
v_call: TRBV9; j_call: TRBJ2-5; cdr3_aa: ASSVSQGQETQY
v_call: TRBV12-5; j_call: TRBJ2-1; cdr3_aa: ASGVGTGSNEQF
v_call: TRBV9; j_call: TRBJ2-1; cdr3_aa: ASGVGWRSEQF
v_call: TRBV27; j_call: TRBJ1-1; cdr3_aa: ASSTGGTEAF
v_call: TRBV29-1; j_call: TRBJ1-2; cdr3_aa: SVGQGYYGYT
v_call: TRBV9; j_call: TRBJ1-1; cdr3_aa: ATRVDLNTEAF
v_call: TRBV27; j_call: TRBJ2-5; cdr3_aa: ASSLGDRGRETQY
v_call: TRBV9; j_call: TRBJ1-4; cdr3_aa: ASSVQATNEKLF
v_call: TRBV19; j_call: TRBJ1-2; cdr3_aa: ASSSILRSGYGYT
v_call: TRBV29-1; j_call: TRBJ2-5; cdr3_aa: SVDFGREETQY
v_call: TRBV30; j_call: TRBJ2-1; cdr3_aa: AWRTSGGAREQF
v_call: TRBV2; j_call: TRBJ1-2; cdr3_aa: ASSDPGQGRSYGYT
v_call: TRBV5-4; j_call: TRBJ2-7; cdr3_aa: ASSLGGGVYEQY
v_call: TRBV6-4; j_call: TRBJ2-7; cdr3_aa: ASSVDRGYEQY
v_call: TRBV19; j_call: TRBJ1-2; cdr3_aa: ASRGDRGDYGYT
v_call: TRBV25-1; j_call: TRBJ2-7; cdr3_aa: ASSDPIRGSYEQY
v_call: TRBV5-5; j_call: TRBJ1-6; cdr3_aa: ASSSDRANSALH
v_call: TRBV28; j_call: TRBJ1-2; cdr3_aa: ASSKRQLPYGYT
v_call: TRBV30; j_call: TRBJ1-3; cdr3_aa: AWSVGGSGNTIY
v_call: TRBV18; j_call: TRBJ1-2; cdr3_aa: ASSRQGLRDGYT
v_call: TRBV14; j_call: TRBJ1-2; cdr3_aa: ASSQVSSAFYGYT
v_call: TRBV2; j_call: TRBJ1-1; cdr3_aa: ASSENRGTNTEAF
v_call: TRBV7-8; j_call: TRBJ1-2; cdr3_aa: ASSLVQGGHGYT
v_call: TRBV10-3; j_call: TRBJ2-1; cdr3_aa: AISGQGVRNEQF
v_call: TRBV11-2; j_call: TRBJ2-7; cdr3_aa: ASSLYLAGEHSYEQY
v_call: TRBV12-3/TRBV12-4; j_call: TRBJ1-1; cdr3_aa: ASRINRDTEAF
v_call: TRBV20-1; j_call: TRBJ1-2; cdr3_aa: SASGTGRLGYT
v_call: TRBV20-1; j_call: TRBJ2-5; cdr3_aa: SASWASGGIQETQY